This TCR beta chain was captured by sequencing in a study of CD8 T cells in ankylosing spondylitis. Germline CDR1 is SEHNR and CDR2 is FQNEAQ (reference sequence). V shed 5 bases and J shed 0 bases, with 10 bases lying between them. CDR3 size: 14 residues. This clonotype was observed a handful of times. Its antigen is unknown. General observations from the study: Some motif variants were previously reported in reactive arthritis synovial fluid and blood. Disease-linked clones reportedly showed significant enrichment in matched ankylosing spondylitis synovial fluid.

Construction of TCR beta libraries was performed using quantitative 5'-RACE with molecular barcodes. TCRdb re-called the 5' RACE reads through MiXCR, storing one row per CDR3 protein. The sample records about 360,000 distinct CDR3 sequences, about 14% being singletons. The chain is built from TRBV7-9 and TRBJ1-1; D unresolved. Sequencing was performed on blood, either unsorted or a sorted T cell fraction (not recorded which). This TCR was sampled from a male donor with ankylosing spondylitis or in good health (not recorded which). CDR3 in DNA: TGTGCCAGCAGCATCGTCGGGGTGAACACTGAAGCTTTCTTT. Translating it yields CASSIVGVNTEAFF.